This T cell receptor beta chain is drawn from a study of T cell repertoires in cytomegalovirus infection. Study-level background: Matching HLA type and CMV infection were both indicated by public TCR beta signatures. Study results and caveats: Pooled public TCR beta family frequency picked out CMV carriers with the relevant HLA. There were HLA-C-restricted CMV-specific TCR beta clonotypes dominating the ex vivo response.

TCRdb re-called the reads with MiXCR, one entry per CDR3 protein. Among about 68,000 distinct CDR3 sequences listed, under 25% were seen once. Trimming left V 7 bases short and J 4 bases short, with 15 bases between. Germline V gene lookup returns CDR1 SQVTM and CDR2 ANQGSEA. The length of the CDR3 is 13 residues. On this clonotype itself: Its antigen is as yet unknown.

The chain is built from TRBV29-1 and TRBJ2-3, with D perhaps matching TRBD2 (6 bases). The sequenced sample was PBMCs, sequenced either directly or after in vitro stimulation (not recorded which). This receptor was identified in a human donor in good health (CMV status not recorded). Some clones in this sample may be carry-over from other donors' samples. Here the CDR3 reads CSAETSSADTQYF. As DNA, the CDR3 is TGCAGCGCCGAGACTAGTTCCGCAGATACGCAGTATTTT.